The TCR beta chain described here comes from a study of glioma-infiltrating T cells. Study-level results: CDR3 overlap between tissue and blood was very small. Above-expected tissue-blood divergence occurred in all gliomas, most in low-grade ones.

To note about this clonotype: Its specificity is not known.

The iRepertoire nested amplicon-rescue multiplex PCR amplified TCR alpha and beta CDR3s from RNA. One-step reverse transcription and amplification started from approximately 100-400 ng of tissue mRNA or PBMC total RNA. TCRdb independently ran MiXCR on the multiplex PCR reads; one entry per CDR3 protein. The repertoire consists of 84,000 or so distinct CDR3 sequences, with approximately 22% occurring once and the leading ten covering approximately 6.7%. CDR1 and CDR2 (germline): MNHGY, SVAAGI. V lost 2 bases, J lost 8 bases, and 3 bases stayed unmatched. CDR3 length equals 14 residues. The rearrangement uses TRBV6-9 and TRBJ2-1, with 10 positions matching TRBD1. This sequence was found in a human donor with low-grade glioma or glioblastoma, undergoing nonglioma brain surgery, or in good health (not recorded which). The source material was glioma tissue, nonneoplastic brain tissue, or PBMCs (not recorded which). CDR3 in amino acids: CASSYGTGVYEQFF. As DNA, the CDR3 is TGTGCCAGCAGTTATGGGACAGGGGTCTATGAGCAGTTCTTC.